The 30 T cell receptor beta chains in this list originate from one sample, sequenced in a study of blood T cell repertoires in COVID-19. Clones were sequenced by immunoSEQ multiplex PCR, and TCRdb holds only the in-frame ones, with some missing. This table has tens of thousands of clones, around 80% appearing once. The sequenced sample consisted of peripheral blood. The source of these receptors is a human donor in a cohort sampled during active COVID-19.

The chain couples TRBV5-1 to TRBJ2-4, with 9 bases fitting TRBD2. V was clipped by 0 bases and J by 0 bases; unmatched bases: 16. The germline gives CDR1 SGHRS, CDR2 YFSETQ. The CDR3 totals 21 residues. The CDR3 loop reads CASSLGLGTSSGTLAKNIQYF. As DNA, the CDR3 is TGCGCCAGCAGCTTGGGCCTCGGGACTTCTAGCGGGACTCTAGCCAAAAACATTCAGTACTTC.

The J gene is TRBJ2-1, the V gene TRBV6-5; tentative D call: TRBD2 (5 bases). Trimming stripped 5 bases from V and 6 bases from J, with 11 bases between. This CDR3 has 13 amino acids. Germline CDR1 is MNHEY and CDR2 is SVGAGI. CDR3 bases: TGTGCCAGCAGTCAGGACTGGGGCAATGAGCAGTTCTTC. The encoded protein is CASSQDWGNEQFF.

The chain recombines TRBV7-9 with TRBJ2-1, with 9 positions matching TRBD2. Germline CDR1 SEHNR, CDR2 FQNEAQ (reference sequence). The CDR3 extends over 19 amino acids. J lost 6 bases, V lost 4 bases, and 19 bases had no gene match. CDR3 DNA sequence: TGTGCCAGCAGCTCCCCAGGACTAGCGTACGGGTCTCGGGGCAATGAGCAGTTCTTC. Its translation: CASSSPGLAYGSRGNEQFF.

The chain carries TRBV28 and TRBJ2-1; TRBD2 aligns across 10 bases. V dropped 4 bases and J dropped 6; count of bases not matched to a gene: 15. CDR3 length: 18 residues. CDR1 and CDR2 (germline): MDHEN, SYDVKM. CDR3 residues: CASSYISLAGDKFNEQFF. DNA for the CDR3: TGTGCCAGCAGTTACATCTCCCTAGCGGGAGATAAGTTCAATGAGCAGTTCTTC.

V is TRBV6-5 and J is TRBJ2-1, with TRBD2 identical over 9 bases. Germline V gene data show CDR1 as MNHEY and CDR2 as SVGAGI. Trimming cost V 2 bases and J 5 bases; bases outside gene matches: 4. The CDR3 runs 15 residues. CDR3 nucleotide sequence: TGTGCCAGCAGTTACGGCCTAGCGGGACACAATGAGCAGTTCTTC. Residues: CASSYGLAGHNEQFF.

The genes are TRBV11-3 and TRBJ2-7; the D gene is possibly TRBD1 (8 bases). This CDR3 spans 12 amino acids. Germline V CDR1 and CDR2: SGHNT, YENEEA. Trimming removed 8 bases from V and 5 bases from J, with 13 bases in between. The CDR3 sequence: CASGQGGNEQYF. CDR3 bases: TGTGCCAGCGGACAGGGAGGGAACGAGCAGTACTTC.

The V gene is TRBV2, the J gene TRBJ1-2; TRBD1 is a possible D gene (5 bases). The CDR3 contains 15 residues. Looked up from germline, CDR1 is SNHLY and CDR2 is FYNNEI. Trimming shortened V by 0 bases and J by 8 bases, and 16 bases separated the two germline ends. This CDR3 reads CASSEASGGSRGYTF. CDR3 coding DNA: TGTGCCAGCAGTGAAGCGTCGGGGGGTAGTCGGGGCTACACCTTC. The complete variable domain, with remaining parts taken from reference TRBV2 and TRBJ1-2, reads EPEVTQTPSHQVTQMGQEVILRCVPISNHLYFYWYRQILGQKVEFLVSFYNNEISEKSEIFDDQFSVERPDGSNFTLKIRSTKLEDSAMYFCASSEASGGSRGYTFGSGTRLTVV.

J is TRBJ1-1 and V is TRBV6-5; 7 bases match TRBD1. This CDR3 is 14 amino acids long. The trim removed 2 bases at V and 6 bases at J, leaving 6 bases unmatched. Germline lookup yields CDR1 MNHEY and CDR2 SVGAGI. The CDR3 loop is CASSYRPQGAEAFF. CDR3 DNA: TGTGCCAGCAGTTACCGTCCCCAGGGGGCTGAAGCTTTCTTT.

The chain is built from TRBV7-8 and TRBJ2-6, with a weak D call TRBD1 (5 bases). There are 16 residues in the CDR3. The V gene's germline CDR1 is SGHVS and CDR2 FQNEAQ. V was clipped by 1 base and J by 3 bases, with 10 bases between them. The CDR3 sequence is CASSLGGRGGANVLTF. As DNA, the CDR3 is TGTGCCAGCAGCTTAGGTGGAAGGGGTGGGGCCAACGTCCTGACTTTC. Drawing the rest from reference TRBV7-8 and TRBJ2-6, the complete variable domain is GAGVSQSPRYKVAKRGQDVALRCDPISGHVSLFWYQQALGQGPEFLTYFQNEAQLDKSGLPSDRFFAERPEGSVSTLKIQRTQQEDSAVYLCASSLGGRGGANVLTFGAGSRLTVL.

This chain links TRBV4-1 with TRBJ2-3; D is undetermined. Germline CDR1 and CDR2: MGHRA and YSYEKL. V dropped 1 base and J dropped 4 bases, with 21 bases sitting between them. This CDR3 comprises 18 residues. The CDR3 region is CASSQGRSGFLEADTQYF. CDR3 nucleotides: TGCGCCAGCAGCCAAGGTCGGAGTGGTTTTTTGGAAGCAGATACGCAGTATTTT.

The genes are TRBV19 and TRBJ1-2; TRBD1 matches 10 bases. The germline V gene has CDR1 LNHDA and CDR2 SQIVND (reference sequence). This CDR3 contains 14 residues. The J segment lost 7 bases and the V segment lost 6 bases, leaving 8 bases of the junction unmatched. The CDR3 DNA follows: TGTGCCAGTAGCGTGGACAGGGGGATAAGTGGCTACACCTTC. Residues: CASSVDRGISGYTF.

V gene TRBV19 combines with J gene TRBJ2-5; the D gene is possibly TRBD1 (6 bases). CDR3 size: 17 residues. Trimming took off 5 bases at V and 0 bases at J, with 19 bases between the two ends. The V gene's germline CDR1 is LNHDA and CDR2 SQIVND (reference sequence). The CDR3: CASSVGTGRLDQETQYF. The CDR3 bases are TGTGCCAGTAGTGTGGGAACAGGGCGACTCGACCAAGAGACCCAGTACTTC. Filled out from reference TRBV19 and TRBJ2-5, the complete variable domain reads DGGITQSPKYLFRKEGQNVTLSCEQNLNHDAMYWYRQDPGQGLRLIYYSQIVNDFQKGDIAEGYSVSREKKESFPLTVTSAQKNPTAFYLCASSVGTGRLDQETQYFGPGTRLLVL.

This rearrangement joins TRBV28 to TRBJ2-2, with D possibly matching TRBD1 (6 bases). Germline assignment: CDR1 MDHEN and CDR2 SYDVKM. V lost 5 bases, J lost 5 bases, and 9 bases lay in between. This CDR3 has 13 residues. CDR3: CASSQGQTGELFF. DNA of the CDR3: TGTGCCAGCAGTCAGGGGCAAACCGGGGAGCTGTTTTTT.

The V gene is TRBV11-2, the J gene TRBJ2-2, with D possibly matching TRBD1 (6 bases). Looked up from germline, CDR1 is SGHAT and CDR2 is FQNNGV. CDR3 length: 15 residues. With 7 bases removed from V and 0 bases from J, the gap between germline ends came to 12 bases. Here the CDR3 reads CASTEGDSNTGELFF. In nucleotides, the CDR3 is TGTGCCAGCACCGAGGGGGATTCGAACACCGGGGAGCTGTTTTTT.

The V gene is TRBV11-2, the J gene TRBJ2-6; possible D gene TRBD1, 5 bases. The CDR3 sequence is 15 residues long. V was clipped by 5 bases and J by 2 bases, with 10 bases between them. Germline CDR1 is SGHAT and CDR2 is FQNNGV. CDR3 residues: CASSKWGAGANVLTF. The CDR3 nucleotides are TGTGCCAGCAGCAAGTGGGGCGCTGGGGCCAACGTCCTGACTTTC.

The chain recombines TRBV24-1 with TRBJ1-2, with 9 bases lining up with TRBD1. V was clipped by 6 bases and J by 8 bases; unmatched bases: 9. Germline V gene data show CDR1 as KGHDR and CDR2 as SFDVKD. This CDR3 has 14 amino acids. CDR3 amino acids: CATSQSQGASGYTF. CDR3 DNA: TGTGCCACCAGTCAATCACAGGGGGCCTCCGGCTACACCTTC.

CDR3 in DNA: TGTGCCAGCAGCCAGGCCGGCTCTCTCGGGACGCAGTATTTT. It translates to CASSQAGSLGTQYF. The genes are TRBV4-2 and TRBJ2-3; D unresolved. The CDR3 loop spans 14 amino acids. Germline V gene data show CDR1 as LGHNA and CDR2 as YNFKEQ. V was shortened by 3 bases and J by 9 bases, with 16 bases between the two germline ends.

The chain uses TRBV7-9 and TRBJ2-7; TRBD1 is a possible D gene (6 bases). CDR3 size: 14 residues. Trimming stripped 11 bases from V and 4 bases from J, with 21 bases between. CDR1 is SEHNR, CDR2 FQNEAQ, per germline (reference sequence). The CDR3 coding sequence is TGTGCCGGGGGTTTACGGGACAAGCCTTACGAGCAGTACTTC. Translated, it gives CAGGLRDKPYEQYF.

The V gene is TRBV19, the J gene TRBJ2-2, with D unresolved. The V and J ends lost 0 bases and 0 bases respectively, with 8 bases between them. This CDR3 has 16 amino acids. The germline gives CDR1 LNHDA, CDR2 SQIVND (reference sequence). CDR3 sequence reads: CASSIDGAANTGELFF. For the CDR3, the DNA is TGTGCCAGTAGTATAGATGGAGCAGCGAACACCGGGGAGCTGTTTTTT.

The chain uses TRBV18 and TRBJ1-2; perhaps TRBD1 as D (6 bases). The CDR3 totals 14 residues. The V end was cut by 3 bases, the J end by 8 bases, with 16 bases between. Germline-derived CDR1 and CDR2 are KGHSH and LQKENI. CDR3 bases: TGTGCCAGCTCACCCCGAGAGGGGGGGGACGGCTACACCTTC. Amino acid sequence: CASSPREGGDGYTF.

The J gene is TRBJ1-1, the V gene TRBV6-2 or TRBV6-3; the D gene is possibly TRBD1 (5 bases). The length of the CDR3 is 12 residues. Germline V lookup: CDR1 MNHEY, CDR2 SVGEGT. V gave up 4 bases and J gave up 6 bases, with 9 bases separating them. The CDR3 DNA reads TGTGCCAGCAGTTGGGGGGGTTCTGAAGCTTTCTTT. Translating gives CASSWGGSEAFF.

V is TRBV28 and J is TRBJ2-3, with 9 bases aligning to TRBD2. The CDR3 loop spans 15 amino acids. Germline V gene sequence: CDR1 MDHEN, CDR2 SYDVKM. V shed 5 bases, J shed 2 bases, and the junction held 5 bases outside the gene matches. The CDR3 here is CASSVLAGNTDTQYF. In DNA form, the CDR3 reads TGTGCCAGCAGTGTTCTAGCGGGGAACACAGATACGCAGTATTTT.

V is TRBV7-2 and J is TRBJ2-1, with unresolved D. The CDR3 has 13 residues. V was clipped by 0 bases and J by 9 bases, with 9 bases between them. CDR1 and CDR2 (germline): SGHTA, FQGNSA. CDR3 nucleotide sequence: TGTGCCAGCAGCTTAGCGATGTACTCTGAGCAGTTCTTC. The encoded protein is CASSLAMYSEQFF.

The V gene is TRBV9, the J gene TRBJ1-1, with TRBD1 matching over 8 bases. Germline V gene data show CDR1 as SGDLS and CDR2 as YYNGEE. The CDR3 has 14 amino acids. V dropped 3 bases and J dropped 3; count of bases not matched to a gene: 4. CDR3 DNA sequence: TGTGCCAGCAGCGCCCCAGGGGGCGACACTGAAGCTTTCTTT. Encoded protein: CASSAPGGDTEAFF.

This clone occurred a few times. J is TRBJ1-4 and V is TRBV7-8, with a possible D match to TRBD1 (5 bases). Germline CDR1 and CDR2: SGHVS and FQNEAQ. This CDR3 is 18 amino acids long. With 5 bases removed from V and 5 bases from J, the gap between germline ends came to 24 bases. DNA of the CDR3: TGTGCCAGCAGCCCGTTAAGGGTATTGACAGCTGGAAATGAAAAACTGTTTTTT. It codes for CASSPLRVLTAGNEKLFF. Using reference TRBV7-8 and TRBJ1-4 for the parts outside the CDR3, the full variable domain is GAGVSQSPRYKVAKRGQDVALRCDPISGHVSLFWYQQALGQGPEFLTYFQNEAQLDKSGLPSDRFFAERPEGSVSTLKIQRTQQEDSAVYLCASSPLRVLTAGNEKLFFGSGTQLSVL.

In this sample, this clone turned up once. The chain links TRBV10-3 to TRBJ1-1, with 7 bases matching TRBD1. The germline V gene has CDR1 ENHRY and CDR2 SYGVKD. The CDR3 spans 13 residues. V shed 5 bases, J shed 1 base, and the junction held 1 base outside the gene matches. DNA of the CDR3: TGTGCCATCAGTACAGGGGCGAACACTGAAGCTTTCTTT. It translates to CAISTGANTEAFF.

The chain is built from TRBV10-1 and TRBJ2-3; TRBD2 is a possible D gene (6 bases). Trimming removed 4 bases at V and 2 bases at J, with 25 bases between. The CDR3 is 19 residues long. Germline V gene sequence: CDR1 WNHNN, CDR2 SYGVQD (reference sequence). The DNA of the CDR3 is TGCGCCAGCAGTGTTGTTGGGGCAGACCTAGCGTCGACCACAGATACGCAGTATTTT. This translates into CASSVVGADLASTTDTQYF.

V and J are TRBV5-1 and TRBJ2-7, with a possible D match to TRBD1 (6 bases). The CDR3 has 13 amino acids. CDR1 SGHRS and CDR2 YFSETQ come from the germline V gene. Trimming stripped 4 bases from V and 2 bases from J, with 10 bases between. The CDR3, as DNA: TGCGCCAGCAGCCTGGACAGACCCTACGAGCAGTACTTC. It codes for CASSLDRPYEQYF.

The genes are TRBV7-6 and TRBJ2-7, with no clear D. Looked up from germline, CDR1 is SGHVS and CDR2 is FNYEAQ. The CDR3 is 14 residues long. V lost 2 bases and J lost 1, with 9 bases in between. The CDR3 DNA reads TGTGCCAGCAGCTTAAAAAGCACTTCCTACGAGCAGTACTTC. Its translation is CASSLKSTSYEQYF.

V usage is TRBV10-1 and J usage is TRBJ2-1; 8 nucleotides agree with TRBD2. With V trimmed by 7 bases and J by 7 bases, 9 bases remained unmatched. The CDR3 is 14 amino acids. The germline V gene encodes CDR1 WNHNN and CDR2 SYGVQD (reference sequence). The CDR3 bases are TGCGCCAGCACTCCGGGACTAGTGCTGAATGAGCAGTTCTTC. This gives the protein CASTPGLVLNEQFF.